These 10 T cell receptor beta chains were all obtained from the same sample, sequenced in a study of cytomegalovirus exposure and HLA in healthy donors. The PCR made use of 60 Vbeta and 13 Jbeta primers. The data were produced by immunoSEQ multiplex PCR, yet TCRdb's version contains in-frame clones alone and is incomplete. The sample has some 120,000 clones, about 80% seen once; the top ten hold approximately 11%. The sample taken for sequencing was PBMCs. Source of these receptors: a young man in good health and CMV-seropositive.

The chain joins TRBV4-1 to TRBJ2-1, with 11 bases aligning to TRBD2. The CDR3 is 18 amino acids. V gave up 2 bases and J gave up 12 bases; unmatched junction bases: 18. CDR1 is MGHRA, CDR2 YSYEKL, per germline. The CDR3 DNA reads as TGCGCCAGCAGCCAATTGGACCATGGAACTAGCGGGAGACAGGGGCAGTTCTTC. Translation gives CASSQLDHGTSGRQGQFF.

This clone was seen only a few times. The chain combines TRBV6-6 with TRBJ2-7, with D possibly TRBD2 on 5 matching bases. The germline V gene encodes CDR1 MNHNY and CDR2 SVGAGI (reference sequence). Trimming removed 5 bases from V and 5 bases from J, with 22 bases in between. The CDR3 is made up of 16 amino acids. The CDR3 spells CASSTVGAAEVHEQYF. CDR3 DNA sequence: TGTGCCAGCAGTACCGTAGGAGCGGCGGAGGTCCACGAGCAGTACTTC.

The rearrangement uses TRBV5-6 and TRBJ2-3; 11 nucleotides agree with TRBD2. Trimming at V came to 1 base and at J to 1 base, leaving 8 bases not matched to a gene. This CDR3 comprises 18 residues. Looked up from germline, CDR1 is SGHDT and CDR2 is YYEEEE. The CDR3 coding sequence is TGTGCCAGCAGCTTGTTGAGGCTAGCGGGAGGACGCACAGATACGCAGTATTTT. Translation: CASSLLRLAGGRTDTQYF.

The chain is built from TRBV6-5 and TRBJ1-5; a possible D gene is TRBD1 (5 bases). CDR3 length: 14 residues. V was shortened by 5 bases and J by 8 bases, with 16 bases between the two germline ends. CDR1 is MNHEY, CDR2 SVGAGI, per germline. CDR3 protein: CASSRRQSQEPQHF. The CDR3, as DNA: TGTGCCAGCAGTCGAAGACAGTCCCAGGAGCCCCAGCATTTT.

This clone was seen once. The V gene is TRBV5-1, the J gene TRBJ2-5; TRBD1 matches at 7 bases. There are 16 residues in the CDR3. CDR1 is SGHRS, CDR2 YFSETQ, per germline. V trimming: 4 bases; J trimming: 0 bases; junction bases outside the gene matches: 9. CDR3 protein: CASSDGQAEYQETQYF. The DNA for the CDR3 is TGCGCCAGCAGCGACGGACAGGCAGAATACCAAGAGACCCAGTACTTC.

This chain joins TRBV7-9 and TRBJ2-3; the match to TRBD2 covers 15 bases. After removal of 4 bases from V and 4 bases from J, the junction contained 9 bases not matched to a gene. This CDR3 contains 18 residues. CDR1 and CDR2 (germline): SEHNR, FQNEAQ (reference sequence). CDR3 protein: CASSSPGLAGGMADTQYF. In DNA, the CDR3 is TGTGCCAGCAGCTCGCCGGGACTAGCGGGAGGAATGGCAGATACGCAGTATTTT.

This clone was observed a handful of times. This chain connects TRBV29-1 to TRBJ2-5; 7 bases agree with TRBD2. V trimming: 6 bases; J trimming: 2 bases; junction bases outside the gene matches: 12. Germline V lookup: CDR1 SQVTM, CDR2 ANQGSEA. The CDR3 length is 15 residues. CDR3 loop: CSVGRDGVMQETQYF. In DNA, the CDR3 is TGCAGCGTGGGGAGGGACGGAGTGATGCAAGAGACCCAGTACTTC.

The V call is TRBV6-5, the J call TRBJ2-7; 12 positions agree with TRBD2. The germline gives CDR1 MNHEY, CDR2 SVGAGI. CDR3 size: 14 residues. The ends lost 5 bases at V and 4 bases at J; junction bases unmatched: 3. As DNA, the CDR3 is TGTGCCAGCAGTCCCGGACTAGCGGGGTACGAGCAGTACTTC. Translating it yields CASSPGLAGYEQYF.

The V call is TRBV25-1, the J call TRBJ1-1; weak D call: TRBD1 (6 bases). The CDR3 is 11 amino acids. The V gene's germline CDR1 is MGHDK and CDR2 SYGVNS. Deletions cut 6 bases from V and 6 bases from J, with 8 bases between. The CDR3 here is CASSSGAEAFF. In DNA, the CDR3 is TGTGCCAGCAGCTCAGGGGCTGAAGCTTTCTTT.

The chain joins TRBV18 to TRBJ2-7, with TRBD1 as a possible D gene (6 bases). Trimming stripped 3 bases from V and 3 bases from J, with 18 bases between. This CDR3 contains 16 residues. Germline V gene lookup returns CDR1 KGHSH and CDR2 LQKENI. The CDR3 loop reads CASSPRRQVADYEQYF. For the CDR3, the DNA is TGTGCCAGCTCACCCCGGCGACAGGTGGCGGACTACGAGCAGTACTTC.